This T cell receptor (beta chain) was documented in a study of blood T cell repertoires in COVID-19. Background on the study: Researchers got acute and convalescent COVID-19 samples from the United States, Italy and Spain. Sources were T cells, B-cell-depleted T cells, or PBMCs; the material itself was cDNA or gDNA.

CDR1 is LGHDT and CDR2 is YNNKEL in the germline V gene (reference sequence). The trim removed 8 bases at V and 6 bases at J, leaving 7 bases unmatched. The CDR3 is made up of 14 amino acids. Per the authors' pipeline: Researchers report that nucleated cell counts were estimated from reference gene primer amplification. TCRdb's copy holds only in-frame clones and misses some; the assay was immunoSEQ multiplex PCR. Clone size and V and J calls were adopted from that table, with D and trimming inferred from the DNA. Among roughly 240,000 clones, about 80% were seen once, and the ten largest hold about 1.9%.

The sample consisted of peripheral blood. The source is a woman older than 75 with acute or convalescent COVID-19. The genes are TRBV3-1 (or the pseudogene TRBV3-2) and TRBJ2-2; 9 bases fit TRBD1. Written as DNA, the CDR3 is TGTGCCAGCCAGGACAGGGGAAGCGCCGGGGAGCTGTTTTTT. Protein product: CASQDRGSAGELFF.